This passage covers 26 T cell receptor beta chains from one sample sequenced in a study of blood T cell repertoires in COVID-19. Profiling relied on immunoSEQ multiplex PCR, and the TCRdb table lists in-frame clones only, not all of them. The data show a few hundred thousand clones, with 80% to 85% seen just once and around 3.7% held by the top ten. The sequenced material came from PBMCs or T cells enriched from blood (not recorded which). Receptors originate from a man aged 45-65 years who had recovered from COVID-19.

V usage is TRBV7-3 and J usage is TRBJ2-7, with 8 bases fitting TRBD2. This CDR3 spans 18 amino acids. V lost 1 base and J lost 3; bases outside the gene matches: 14. CDR1 and CDR2 (germline): SGHTA, FQGTGA. The CDR3 here is CASSLIPSSGSRIYEQYF. Written as DNA, the CDR3 is TGTGCCAGCAGCTTAATTCCTTCAAGCGGGAGTCGTATCTACGAGCAGTACTTC.

The chain joins TRBV3-1 (or the pseudogene TRBV3-2) to TRBJ1-2; D not resolved. The CDR3 consists of 17 residues. Trimming left V 0 bases short and J 2 bases short, with 16 bases between. Looked up from germline, CDR1 is LGHDT and CDR2 is YNNKEL (reference sequence). The CDR3 sequence is CASSQDPGLAGNYGYTF. CDR3 DNA sequence: TGTGCCAGCAGCCAAGATCCAGGATTAGCGGGCAACTATGGCTACACCTTC.

This clone appeared a single time. The chain carries TRBV11-2 and TRBJ2-7; 11 bases fit TRBD2. The germline CDR1 and CDR2 sequences are SGHAT and FQNNGV. V gave up 5 bases and J gave up 7 bases; unmatched junction bases: 16. CDR3 length equals 17 residues. CDR3 coding DNA: TGTGCCAGCAGCCCGGTGGGTTTTAGCGGGAGGGCAGGAGAGCAGTACTTC. This codes for CASSPVGFSGRAGEQYF.

The rearrangement uses TRBV6-5 and TRBJ1-1; 7 nucleotides match TRBD1. V was clipped by 6 bases and J by 2 bases; unmatched bases: 6. The length of the CDR3 is 14 residues. Germline V gene sequence: CDR1 MNHEY, CDR2 SVGAGI. The chain's CDR3 is CASRTDRANTEAFF. CDR3 sequence (DNA): TGTGCCAGCAGGACCGACAGGGCAAACACTGAAGCTTTCTTT.

In the case of this clone: Other DNA variants within this sample encode the same CDR3. The chain combines TRBV6-5 with TRBJ1-1; the match to TRBD1 covers 7 bases. Looked up from germline, CDR1 is MNHEY and CDR2 is SVGAGI. Trimming removed 7 bases from V and 5 bases from J; junction bases left unmatched: 4. The CDR3 length is 12 residues. CDR3 protein: CASTRQGTEAFF. For the CDR3, the DNA is TGTGCCAGCACCAGACAGGGAACTGAAGCTTTCTTT.

The chain joins TRBV5-1 to TRBJ1-2, with D perhaps matching TRBD1 (5 bases). V was shortened by 2 bases and J by 6 bases, with 17 bases between the two germline ends. Germline assignment: CDR1 SGHRS and CDR2 YFSETQ. The CDR3 totals 15 residues. The CDR3 protein is CASSLGEGGWNGYTF. CDR3 nucleotides: TGCGCCAGCAGCTTAGGGGAGGGAGGTTGGAATGGCTACACCTTC.

The chain uses TRBV29-1 and TRBJ2-7; D might be TRBD2 (5 bases). This CDR3 is 18 amino acids long. CDR1 is SQVTM, CDR2 ANQGSEA, per germline. Trimming shortened V by 4 bases and J by 0 bases, and 25 bases separated the two germline ends. This chain's CDR3 is CSVGGDSSAAVSSYEQYF. In DNA, the CDR3 is TGCAGCGTTGGTGGGGATAGTAGCGCGGCAGTGAGCTCCTACGAGCAGTACTTC.

The chain employs TRBV7-9 and TRBJ2-7; 9 nucleotides align to TRBD1. V trimming: 5 bases; J trimming: 3 bases; junction bases outside the gene matches: 8. Germline lookup yields CDR1 SEHNR and CDR2 FQNEAQ (reference sequence). CDR3 length: 15 residues. The CDR3: CASSRGDRELYEQYF. The CDR3 nucleotides read TGTGCCAGCAGCCGTGGGGACAGGGAACTCTACGAGCAGTACTTC.

The chain uses TRBV19 and TRBJ1-1; D is perhaps TRBD1 (5 bases). The V end was cut by 3 bases, the J end by 4 bases, with 12 bases between. The CDR3 sequence is 14 residues long. The germline gives CDR1 LNHDA, CDR2 SQIVND (reference sequence). The CDR3 loop reads CASSIQGAATEAFF. CDR3 DNA: TGTGCCAGTAGTATTCAAGGGGCAGCCACTGAAGCTTTCTTT.

Points on this clone: In the same sample, other DNA sequences code for this CDR3. The gene calls are TRBV18 and TRBJ1-2; D is possibly TRBD1 (5 bases). Trimming removed 3 bases from V and 1 base from J, with 6 bases in between. From germline, CDR1 is KGHSH and CDR2 LQKENI. The CDR3 is 13 amino acids. The CDR3 here is CASSPQGNYGYTF. The CDR3, as DNA: TGTGCCAGCTCACCGCAGGGTAACTATGGCTACACCTTC.

The J gene is TRBJ2-3, the V gene TRBV19, with D perhaps TRBD2 (6 bases). The CDR3 runs 15 residues. Germline V gives CDR1 LNHDA, CDR2 SQIVND (reference sequence). V was clipped by 3 bases and J by 0 bases, with 10 bases between them. The CDR3 loop reads CASSIRRGSTDTQYF. CDR3 nucleotides: TGTGCCAGTAGTATTAGGCGGGGTAGCACAGATACGCAGTATTTT.

This chain joins TRBV7-6 and TRBJ2-7, with D perhaps TRBD1 (5 bases). V was clipped by 2 bases and J by 4 bases, with 12 bases between them. This CDR3 spans 14 amino acids. Germline-derived CDR1 and CDR2 are SGHVS and FNYEAQ. The CDR3: CASSLFQGPYEQYF. CDR3 coding DNA: TGTGCCAGCAGCTTATTCCAGGGTCCGTACGAGCAGTACTTC.

The chain joins TRBV18 to TRBJ1-2; D ambiguous. CDR1 and CDR2 (germline): KGHSH, LQKENI. The CDR3 is 13 amino acids. Trimming took off 3 bases at V and 12 bases at J, with 17 bases between the two ends. As DNA, the CDR3 is TGTGCCAGCTCACCGGGTAGAGGGATGAGGCACACCTTC. It encodes CASSPGRGMRHTF.

The V gene is TRBV7-2, the J gene TRBJ2-1; no clear D. This CDR3 region has 15 residues. The ends were cut back, 6 bases at V and 0 bases at J, with 12 bases in the middle. Per the germline V gene, CDR1 is SGHTA and CDR2 is FQGNSA. The chain's CDR3 is CASSQSLSSYNEQFF. The CDR3 coding sequence is TGTGCCAGCAGTCAATCCTTGAGCTCCTACAATGAGCAGTTCTTC.

This rearrangement joins TRBV28 to TRBJ1-6; D not resolved. Looked up from germline, CDR1 is MDHEN and CDR2 is SYDVKM. This CDR3 spans 14 amino acids. V shed 10 bases and J shed 6 bases, with 16 bases lying between them. The CDR3 DNA reads as TGTGCCACCTATCAGCTCCCGGGTAATTCACCCCTCCACTTT. Translation gives CATYQLPGNSPLHF.

The chain uses TRBV6-2 or TRBV6-3 and TRBJ2-3; possible D gene TRBD2, 5 bases. Trimming pared 3 bases from V and 6 bases from J, leaving 16 bases between. This CDR3 spans 15 amino acids. Looked up from germline, CDR1 is MNHEY and CDR2 is SVGEGT. CDR3 in DNA: TGTGCCAGCAGTTATTCGGCGGGCCCGTGGGATACGCAGTATTTT. Protein product: CASSYSAGPWDTQYF.

This clone was seen only once. The chain has TRBV3-1 (or the pseudogene TRBV3-2) and TRBJ1-1, with a possible D match to TRBD1 (6 bases). V shed 5 bases and J shed 0 bases, with 16 bases lying between them. The CDR3 is 16 amino acids. CDR1 and CDR2 from the germline V gene are LGHDT and YNNKEL (reference sequence). In DNA, the CDR3 is TGTGCCAGCAGCGCGGGCGCAGGGGTCCTGAACACTGAAGCTTTCTTT. Translated, it gives CASSAGAGVLNTEAFF.

The gene calls are TRBV19 and TRBJ2-7, with TRBD2 identical over 7 bases. With 2 bases clipped from V and 3 bases from J, the junction kept 4 bases outside the gene matches. This CDR3 spans 14 amino acids. Germline CDR1 is LNHDA and CDR2 is SQIVND (reference sequence). The CDR3 sequence: CASSIRLAHYEQYF. The CDR3 DNA is TGTGCCAGTAGTATAAGACTAGCCCACTACGAGCAGTACTTC.

This chain links TRBV11-3 with TRBJ1-2; D is uncertain. Germline loops: CDR1 SGHNT, CDR2 YENEEA. V lost 1 base and J lost 3, with 18 bases in between. CDR3 length: 17 residues. CDR3 nucleotide sequence: TGTGCCAGCAGCTTAGGGATCGCGGGTACAACTCACTATGGCTACACCTTC. Translation gives CASSLGIAGTTHYGYTF.

The gene calls are TRBV11-3 and TRBJ1-1; possibly TRBD1 for D (5 bases). CDR1 SGHNT and CDR2 YENEEA come from the germline V gene. Trimming took off 5 bases at V and 0 bases at J, with 10 bases between the two ends. This CDR3 is built from 14 residues. The CDR3 nucleotides read TGTGCCAGCAGCCAGGACAACCTGAACACTGAAGCTTTCTTT. It specifies CASSQDNLNTEAFF. The variable domain in full, completed from reference TRBV11-3 and TRBJ1-1, reads EAGVVQSPRYKIIEKKQPVAFWCNPISGHNTLYWYLQNLGQGPELLIRYENEEAVDDSQLPKDRFSAERLKGVDSTLKIQPAELGDSAVYLCASSQDNLNTEAFFGQGTRLTVV.

The chain joins TRBV6-5 to TRBJ2-3, with a tentative D call TRBD2 (6 bases). The CDR3 sequence is 14 residues long. Trimming removed 7 bases from V and 2 bases from J, with 13 bases in between. In germline, CDR1 is MNHEY, CDR2 SVGAGI. In DNA form, the CDR3 reads TGTGCCAGCACCTTAGCGGCCTCCACAGATACGCAGTATTTT. This codes for CASTLAASTDTQYF.

The V call is TRBV29-1, the J call TRBJ1-1; TRBD1 is a possible D gene (6 bases). Trimming took off 7 bases at V and 4 bases at J, with 22 bases between the two ends. Per germline, CDR1 SQVTM and CDR2 ANQGSEA. This CDR3 region has 15 residues. CDR3 DNA sequence: TGCAGCGCTTCTGCCGGGGGGGCTGGGGGCACTGAAGCTTTCTTT. Its protein is CSASAGGAGGTEAFF.

The rearrangement joins TRBV9 to TRBJ1-6, with D hard to call. The V end was cut by 3 bases, the J end by 11 bases, with 9 bases between. Germline V gene data show CDR1 as SGDLS and CDR2 as YYNGEE. This CDR3 spans 12 amino acids. CDR3 coding DNA: TGTGCCAGCAGCGGATATAGTCCACCCCTCCACTTT. The encoded protein is CASSGYSPPLHF.

The gene calls are TRBV6-2 or TRBV6-3 and TRBJ2-7, with a possible D match to TRBD1 (5 bases). This CDR3 has 14 amino acids. From germline, CDR1 is MNHEY and CDR2 SVGEGT. V was trimmed by 2 bases and J by 6 bases, leaving 14 bases between them. Here the CDR3 reads CASSYEARALEQYF. DNA for the CDR3: TGTGCCAGCAGTTACGAGGCCAGGGCACTCGAGCAGTACTTC.

The chain uses TRBV29-1 and TRBJ1-5, with TRBD1 as a possible D gene (5 bases). Trimming shortened V by 6 bases and J by 3 bases, and 12 bases separated the two germline ends. This CDR3 has 13 amino acids. The germline V gene has CDR1 SQVTM and CDR2 ANQGSEA. For the CDR3, the DNA is TGCAGCGTGGGACTTGGCGTCAATCAGCCCCAGCATTTT. The encoded protein is CSVGLGVNQPQHF.

Only a few counts were recorded for this clone. V is TRBV28 and J is TRBJ1-4; 11 bases align to TRBD1. With V trimmed by 3 bases and J by 7 bases, 4 bases remained unmatched. Germline V gives CDR1 MDHEN, CDR2 SYDVKM. CDR3 length equals 15 residues. CDR3 in amino acids: CASSFPDRGREKLFF. For the CDR3, the DNA is TGTGCCAGCAGTTTCCCGGACAGGGGGCGTGAAAAACTGTTTTTT.